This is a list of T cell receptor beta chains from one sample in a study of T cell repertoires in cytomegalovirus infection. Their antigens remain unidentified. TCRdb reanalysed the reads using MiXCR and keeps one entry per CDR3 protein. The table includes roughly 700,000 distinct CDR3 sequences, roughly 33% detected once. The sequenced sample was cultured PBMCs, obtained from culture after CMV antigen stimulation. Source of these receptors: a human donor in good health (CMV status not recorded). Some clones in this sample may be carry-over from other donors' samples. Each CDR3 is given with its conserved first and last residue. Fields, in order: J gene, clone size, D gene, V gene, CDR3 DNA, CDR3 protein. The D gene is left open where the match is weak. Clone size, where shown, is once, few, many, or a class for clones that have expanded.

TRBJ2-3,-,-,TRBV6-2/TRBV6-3,TGTGCCAGCATCCAGAGGGCAGGCACAGATACGCAGTATTTT,CASIQRAGTDTQYF
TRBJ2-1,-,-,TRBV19,TGTGCCAGTAGTAGCCTGTTAGCTTTCCATGAGCAGTTCTTC,CASSSLLAFHEQFF
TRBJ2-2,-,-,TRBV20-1,TGCAGTGCTAGAGATCGGGGCACCGGGGAGCTGTTTTTT,CSARDRGTGELFF
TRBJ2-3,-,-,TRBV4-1,TGCGCCAGCAGCCAAGATTCTGTTCTAGCTCAGAGCACAGATACGCAGTATTTT,CASSQDSVLAQSTDTQYF
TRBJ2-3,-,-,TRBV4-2,TGCGCCAGCAGCCAGGATATAGATACGCAGTATTTT,CASSQDIDTQYF
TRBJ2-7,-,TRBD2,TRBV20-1,TGCAGTGCTAGATCTTCACTAGCGGGGGGATCTTACGAGCAGTACTTC,CSARSSLAGGSYEQYF
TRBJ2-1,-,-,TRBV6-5,TGTGCCAGCAGTTACGGGCTGGACAATGAGCAGTTCTTC,CASSYGLDNEQFF
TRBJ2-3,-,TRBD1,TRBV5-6,TGTGCCAGCAGCTTTCCCGACAGGGGAGGCACAGATACGCAGTATTTT,CASSFPDRGGTDTQYF
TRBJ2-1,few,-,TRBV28,TGTGCCAGCAGTCTGGGGGCGGCCCCACTGGGCAATGAGCAGTTCTTC,CASSLGAAPLGNEQFF
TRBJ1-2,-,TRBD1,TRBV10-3,TGTGCCATCAGTGAGTCGACGAACAGGGGCTATGGCTACACCTTC,CAISESTNRGYGYTF
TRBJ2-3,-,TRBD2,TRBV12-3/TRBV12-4,TGTGCCAGCAGTTTAAAGTCTCTAGCGGGGACTTATACGCAGTATTTT,CASSLKSLAGTYTQYF
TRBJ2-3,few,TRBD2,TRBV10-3,TGTGCCATCAGTGAGTCGGGGACTAGCGGGGCCCTCACAGATACGCAGTATTTT,CAISESGTSGALTDTQYF
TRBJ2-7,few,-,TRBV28,TGTGCCAGCAGTGTAGACAGAGGGTCCTACGAGCAGTACTTC,CASSVDRGSYEQYF
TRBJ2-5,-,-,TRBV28,TGTGCCAGCAGTTTAAGGTTGCGAGTGAAAGAGACCCAGTACTTC,CASSLRLRVKETQYF
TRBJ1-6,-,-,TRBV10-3,TGTGCCATCAGTGAGTCCAGTCCTCCACCCCTCCACTTT,CAISESSPPPLHF
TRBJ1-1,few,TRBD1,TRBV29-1,TGCAGCGTTGCAGGGGGCTGGAGTGAAGCTTTCTTT,CSVAGGWSEAFF
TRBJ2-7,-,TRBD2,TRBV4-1,TGTGCCAGCAGCCAAGTATTTCCTAGCGGGGGGGCCTTTAACGGCGAGCAGTACTTC,CASSQVFPSGGAFNGEQYF
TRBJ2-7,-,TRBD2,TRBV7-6,TGTGCCAGCAGCTTATCGACTAGCGGGACTTACTACGAGCAGTACTTC,CASSLSTSGTYYEQYF
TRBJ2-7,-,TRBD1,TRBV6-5,TGTGCCAGCAGTCAACGGACAGGGTTCTACGAGCAGTACTTC,CASSQRTGFYEQYF